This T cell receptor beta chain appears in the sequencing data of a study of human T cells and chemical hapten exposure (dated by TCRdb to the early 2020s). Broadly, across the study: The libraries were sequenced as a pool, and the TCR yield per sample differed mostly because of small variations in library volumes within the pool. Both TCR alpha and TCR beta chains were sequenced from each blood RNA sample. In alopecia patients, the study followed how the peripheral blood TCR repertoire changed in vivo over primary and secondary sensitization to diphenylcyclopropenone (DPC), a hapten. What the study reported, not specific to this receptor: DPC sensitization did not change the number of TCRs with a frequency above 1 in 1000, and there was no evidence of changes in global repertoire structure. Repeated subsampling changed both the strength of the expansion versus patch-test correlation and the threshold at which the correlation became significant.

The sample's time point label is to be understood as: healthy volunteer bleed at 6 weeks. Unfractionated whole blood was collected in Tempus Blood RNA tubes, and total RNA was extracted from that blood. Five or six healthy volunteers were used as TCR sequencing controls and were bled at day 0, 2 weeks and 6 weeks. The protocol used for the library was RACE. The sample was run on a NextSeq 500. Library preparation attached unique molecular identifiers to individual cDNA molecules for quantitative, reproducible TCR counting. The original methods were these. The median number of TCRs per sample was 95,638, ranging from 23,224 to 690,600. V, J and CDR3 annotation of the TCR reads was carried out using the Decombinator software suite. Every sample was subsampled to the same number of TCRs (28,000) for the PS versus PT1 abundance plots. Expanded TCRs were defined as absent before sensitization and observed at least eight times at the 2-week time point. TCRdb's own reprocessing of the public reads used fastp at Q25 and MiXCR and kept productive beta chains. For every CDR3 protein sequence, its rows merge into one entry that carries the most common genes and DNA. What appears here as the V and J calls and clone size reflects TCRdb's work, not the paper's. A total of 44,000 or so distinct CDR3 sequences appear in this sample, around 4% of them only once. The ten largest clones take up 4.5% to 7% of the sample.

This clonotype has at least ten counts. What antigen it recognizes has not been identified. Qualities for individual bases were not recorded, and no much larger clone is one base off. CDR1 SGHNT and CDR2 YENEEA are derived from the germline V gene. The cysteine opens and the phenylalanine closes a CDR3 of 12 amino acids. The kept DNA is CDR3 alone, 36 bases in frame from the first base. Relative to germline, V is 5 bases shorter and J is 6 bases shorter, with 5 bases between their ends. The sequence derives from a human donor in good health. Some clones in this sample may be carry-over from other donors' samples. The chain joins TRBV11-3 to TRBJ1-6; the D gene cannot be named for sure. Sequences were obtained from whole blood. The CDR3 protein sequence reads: CASSILNSPLHF. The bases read TGTGCCAGCAGCATCCTTAATTCACCCCTCCACTTT. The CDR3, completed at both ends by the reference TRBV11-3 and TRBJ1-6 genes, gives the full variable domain EAGVVQSPRYKIIEKKQPVAFWCNPISGHNTLYWYLQNLGQGPELLIRYENEEAVDDSQLPKDRFSAERLKGVDSTLKIQPAELGDSAVYLCASSILNSPLHFGNGTRLTVT.